The present T cell receptor beta chain was sequenced within a study of siplizumab effects on memory and regulatory T cells. This CDR3 contains 14 residues. V was pared by 4 bases and J by 2 bases, with 2 bases of the junction left unmatched. CDR1 is SGHRS and CDR2 is YFSETQ in the germline V gene. Measured with immunoSEQ multiplex PCR; TCRdb has only the in-frame clones, and not every one. The data hold 60,000 to 65,000 clones, with around 80% observed a single time. The chain employs TRBV5-1 and TRBJ2-1, with 8 nucleotides matching TRBD1. This receptor was obtained from a human donor in good health. Sequencing used memory CD4+ T cells sorted from blood. CDR3 coding DNA: TGCGCCAGCAGCCAGGGACAGGCCTACAATGAGCAGTTCTTC. Amino acid sequence: CASSQGQAYNEQFF.